This TCR beta chain was sequenced for a study of beta chain features in type 1 diabetes. cDNA synthesis used the whole RNA isolate, giving expressed TCRB sequences. Repertoires were generated with immunoSEQ multiplex PCR, while TCRdb's copy carries only in-frame clones and drops some. The data show roughly 230,000 clones, 7.5% to 10% seen once. Concerning this clone: Its antigen is unknown.

Study-level findings and limits: Whatever favoring of shorter templates PCR might show would apply equally to patients and controls. TCRB rearrangement may or may not be influenced by HLA type; here this remained unresolved. All four CD4+ subsets from Type 1 diabetes patients carried moderately but significantly shorter TCRB CDR3s. Naive, central memory and regulatory TCRB repertoires appeared more similar among patients than healthy donors.

The CDR3 loop spans 17 amino acids. V lost 3 bases and J lost 8, with 23 bases in between. Germline CDR1 reads SEHNR; CDR2 reads FQNEAQ (reference sequence). The source of this sequence is a woman aged 18-35 years in good health. This chain uses TRBV7-9 with TRBJ2-1; perhaps TRBD2 as D (5 bases). Sequencing was carried out using naive CD4+ T cells from blood. The CDR3: CASSFMGSALVHDEQFF. CDR3 DNA: TGTGCCAGCAGCTTTATGGGTAGCGCTCTTGTCCACGATGAGCAGTTCTTC.